A selection of T cell receptor beta chains follows, all from one sample in a study of early T cells in non-severe SARS-CoV-2 infection. Each CDR3 protein is one row after TCRdb ran MiXCR on the 5' RACE reads. The sample lists about 80,000 distinct CDR3 sequences, over 10% occurring once. The sequenced sample was whole blood. These receptors originate from an adult who was a healthcare worker with PCR-confirmed SARS-CoV-2 infection or an uninfected control (not recorded which). Each CDR3 is given with its conserved first and last residue. A D gene is named only where the DNA matches it firmly. Clone size is shown for a subset of rows, as once, few, many or a class of expanded clone.

>TRBJ1-2|TRBD1|-|TRBV2
TGTGCCAGCCTCCGGGACAGGACCCTCTATGGCTACACCTTC
CASLRDRTLYGYTF
>TRBJ1-5|TRBD1|few|TRBV6-5
TGTGCCAGCAGCAGGACAGGGGATAGCAATCAGCCCCAGCATTTT
CASSRTGDSNQPQHF
>TRBJ2-7|-|many|TRBV12-5
TGTGCTAGTGGTTTGAGCCCTTCCTCCTACGAGCAGTACTTC
CASGLSPSSYEQYF
>TRBJ2-7|TRBD1|many|TRBV20-1
TGCAGTGCTAGTGGCTATCGGGACAGCTACGAGCAGTACTTC
CSASGYRDSYEQYF
>TRBJ2-7|-|few|TRBV5-6
TGTGCCAGCAGCCGCGGACGGATCTACGAGCAGTACTTC
CASSRGRIYEQYF
>TRBJ2-2|-|few|TRBV7-2
TGTGCCAGCAGCTTATTCGCCGGGGAGCTGTTTTTT
CASSLFAGELFF
>TRBJ2-1|TRBD1|many|TRBV7-9
TGTGCCAGCAGCTTCCGGGACAGGGGCCGTTCTGAGCAGTTCTTC
CASSFRDRGRSEQFF
>TRBJ2-7|-|-|TRBV4-1
TGCGCCAGCAGCCAACTTCGGGACTACGAGCAGTACTTC
CASSQLRDYEQYF
>TRBJ2-2|TRBD2|few|TRBV6-4
TGTGCCAGCAGTGACTCGGGGACTAGCCCGAACACCGGGGAGCTGTTTTTT
CASSDSGTSPNTGELFF
>TRBJ1-2|-|many|TRBV12-3/TRBV12-4
TGTGCCAGCAGCCCTGGGCCCTCGACGGACTATGGCTACACCTTC
CASSPGPSTDYGYTF
>TRBJ2-7|-|-|TRBV27
TGTGCCAGCAGTTTATCACACGTCTCCTACGAGCAGTACTTC
CASSLSHVSYEQYF
>TRBJ2-3|TRBD1|many|TRBV28
TGTGCCAGCAGAAGTGGGACAGGGGATCCTCCTAGCACAGATACGCAGTATTTT
CASRSGTGDPPSTDTQYF
>TRBJ2-7|-|many|TRBV29-1
TGCAGCGTTCAATCGGACTACGAGCAGTACTTC
CSVQSDYEQYF
>TRBJ2-7|-|few|TRBV28
TGTGCCAGCAGCGCAAGGGGCTGGGGGTACTTC
CASSARGWGYF
>TRBJ1-2|-|few|TRBV12-3/TRBV12-4
TGTGCCAGCAGTTTGGGGAGCTATGGCTACACCTTC
CASSLGSYGYTF
>TRBJ2-7|-|few|TRBV20-1
TGCAGTGCTAGAGTAGATGACGAGCAGTACTTC
CSARVDDEQYF
>TRBJ2-5|-|few|TRBV11-2
TGTGCCAGCAGCTTAGGGGTTTCTAGCCGGTACCAAGAGACCCAGTACTTC
CASSLGVSSRYQETQYF
>TRBJ2-3|-|-|TRBV12-3/TRBV12-4
TGTGCCAGCAGTTTTAATTCAGGGGCAGATACGCAGTATTTT
CASSFNSGADTQYF
>TRBJ2-5|TRBD1|few|TRBV5-6
TGTGCCAGCAGCTTGGGGGAAGGACAGGGGAGAAAGACCCAGTACTTC
CASSLGEGQGRKTQYF
>TRBJ2-2|TRBD2|many|TRBV29-1
TGCAGCGTTGAAGATCTGTCGGGAGGTGTCACCGGGGAGCTGTTTTTT
CSVEDLSGGVTGELFF
>TRBJ1-5|-|few|TRBV20-1
TGCAGTGCCAACCCTGGGGGGCAGCCCCAGCATTTT
CSANPGGQPQHF
>TRBJ1-6|-|many|TRBV10-3
TGTGCCTCATCCGAAACGGATTCACCCCTCCACTTT
CASSETDSPLHF
>TRBJ2-7|-|-|TRBV28
TGTGCCAGCAGCCAAAGGTTCGAGCAGTACTTC
CASSQRFEQYF
>TRBJ1-4|-|-|TRBV7-2
TGTGCCAGCAGCTTAGAAGGCGGAACTAATGAAAAACTGTTTTTT
CASSLEGGTNEKLFF
>TRBJ2-6|TRBD1|many|TRBV7-9
TGTGCCAGCAGCGCCCAACCGGGACAGTTCCCCTCTGGGGCCAACGTCCTGACTTTC
CASSAQPGQFPSGANVLTF
>TRBJ1-1|-|many|TRBV7-2
TGTGCCAGCAGCTCGAACACTGAAGCTTTCTTT
CASSSNTEAFF
>TRBJ1-2|-|few|TRBV3-1
TGTGCCAGCAGCCAGGATATCGGGAATCGCAATGGCTACACCTTC
CASSQDIGNRNGYTF
>TRBJ1-5|-|-|TRBV29-1
TGCAGCGTTGGCTATGCGGGCAATCAGCCCCAGCATTTT
CSVGYAGNQPQHF
>TRBJ2-5|-|once|TRBV24-1
TGTGCCACCAGTGACTCCACTGGGCAGGGAGGCAAGACCCAGTACTTC
CATSDSTGQGGKTQYF
>TRBJ1-3|-|few|TRBV7-2
TGTGCCAGCAGCTTCGTTGCCGGAAACACCATATATTTT
CASSFVAGNTIYF
>TRBJ2-7|-|-|TRBV25-1
TGTGCCAGCAGTCCGCGACGTAGCTACGAGCAGTACTTC
CASSPRRSYEQYF
>TRBJ1-1|TRBD1|few|TRBV5-1
TGCGCCAGCAGCTTGGACCCCAGGGGGCCGGTTTTCTTT
CASSLDPRGPVFF
>TRBJ1-5|-|many|TRBV20-1
TGCAGTGCCATCCTTCGGGACACTAGCAATCAGCCCCAGCATTTT
CSAILRDTSNQPQHF
>TRBJ2-2|-|-|TRBV5-1
TGCGCCAGCAGCTTGGGTCTGGGGAACACCGGGGAGCTGTTTTTT
CASSLGLGNTGELFF
>TRBJ1-1|-|many|TRBV5-1
TGCGCCAGCAGCTTGGATGGAGGGAACACTGAAGCTTTCTTT
CASSLDGGNTEAFF
>TRBJ2-1|TRBD2|many|TRBV4-3
TGCGCCAGCAGCCAAGTCGGACTAGCGGAGGGCAATGAGCAGTTCTTC
CASSQVGLAEGNEQFF
>TRBJ1-1|-|few|TRBV18
TGTGCCAGCTCGTCGAGAGAGGGCCCAAACACTGAAGCTTTCTTT
CASSSREGPNTEAFF
>TRBJ2-3|TRBD2|few|TRBV20-1
TGCAGTGCTAGACCTTTAAAACTAGCGGGGGGGCCGGATACGCAGTATTTT
CSARPLKLAGGPDTQYF